The clone carrying this T cell receptor (beta chain) was seen more than once but under ten times. Its target is unknown. This record belongs to a study of identical twins. Broader study findings: Modelling approaches yielded underestimates of out-of-frame TCR alpha sharing between monozygotic twins. Insertions were reduced in abundant cord blood beta clonotypes but not in memory repertoires.

cDNA carried unique molecular identifiers, and a universal primer site was added by template switching. TCRdb itself ran the 5' RACE reads through MiXCR, one entry per CDR3 protein. The table shows about 810,000 distinct CDR3 sequences, with around an eighth occurring only once. Germline V gives CDR1 SQVTM, CDR2 ANQGSEA. The CDR3 spans 14 residues. V lost 7 bases to trimming and J lost 2 bases; unmatched junction nucleotides: 5. The sample also formed part of further work on yellow fever vaccine responses in identical twins. This second study says: Vaccine T cell responses of twins reportedly seemed partly convergent and partly personalized.

V usage is TRBV29-1 and J usage is TRBJ2-2; 9 bases map to TRBD1. This TCR was sampled from a woman aged 18-29 years in good health. What was sequenced was PBMCs. The CDR3, as DNA: TGCAGCGCCGGGACAGGGTTCAACACCGGGGAGCTGTTTTTT. Translation gives CSAGTGFNTGELFF.